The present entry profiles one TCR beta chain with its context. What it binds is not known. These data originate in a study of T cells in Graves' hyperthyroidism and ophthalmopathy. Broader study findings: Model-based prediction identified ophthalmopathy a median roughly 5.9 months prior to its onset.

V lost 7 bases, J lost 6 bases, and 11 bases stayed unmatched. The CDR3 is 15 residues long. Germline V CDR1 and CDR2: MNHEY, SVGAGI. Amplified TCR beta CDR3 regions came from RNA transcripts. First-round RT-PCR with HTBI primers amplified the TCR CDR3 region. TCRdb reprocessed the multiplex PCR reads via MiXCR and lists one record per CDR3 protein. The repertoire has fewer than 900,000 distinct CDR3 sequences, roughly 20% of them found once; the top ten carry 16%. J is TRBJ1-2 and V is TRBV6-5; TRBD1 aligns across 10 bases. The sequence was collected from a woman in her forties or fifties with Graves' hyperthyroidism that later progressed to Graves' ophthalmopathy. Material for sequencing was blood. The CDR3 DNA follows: TGTGCCAGCATTAAAGGGACAGGGGTTGCGGATGGCTACACCTTC. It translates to CASIKGTGVADGYTF.